A selection of T cell receptor beta chains follows, all from one sample in a study of T-cell reconstitution after alpha-beta-depleted transplantation in children. MiXCR, applied by TCRdb to the PCR reads, yields one record per CDR3 protein. This table holds about a million distinct CDR3 sequences, about 29% found once. The sample consisted of PBMCs, mostly from graft donor cells, taken 360 days after TCRalphabeta/CD19-depleted stem cell transplant. The receptors shown here come from a boy under two years old who had a stem cell transplant for SCID, so the T cells may come from the graft donor. Each CDR3 is given with its conserved first and last residue. The D gene is left open where the match is weak. Expanded clones are given a class, and other clones once, few, many or no size at all.

v_gene: TRBV7-8
len: 17
j_gene: TRBJ1-5
d_gene: NA
abundance: few
CDR3aa: CASSLGASEYSNQPQHF
CDR3nt: TGTGCCAGCAGCTTAGGTGCGTCTGAGTATAGCAATCAGCCCCAGCATTTT

v_gene: TRBV24-1
len: 15
j_gene: TRBJ1-5
d_gene: NA
abundance: few
CDR3aa: CATSDRKGPNQPQHF
CDR3nt: TGTGCCACCAGTGATCGGAAGGGACCTAACCAGCCCCAGCATTTT

v_gene: TRBV5-1
len: 15
j_gene: TRBJ2-7
d_gene: NA
abundance: many
CDR3aa: CASSVTGLGDYEQYF
CDR3nt: TGCGCCAGCAGCGTCACAGGGTTAGGAGACTACGAGCAGTACTTC

v_gene: TRBV12-5
len: 16
j_gene: TRBJ2-7
d_gene: NA
abundance: NA
CDR3aa: CASGLALLRDSYEQYF
CDR3nt: TGTGCTAGTGGTTTGGCCCTACTCAGGGACTCCTACGAGCAGTACTTC

v_gene: TRBV5-8
len: 11
j_gene: TRBJ2-1
d_gene: NA
abundance: NA
CDR3aa: CAIATYNEQFF
CDR3nt: TGTGCCATCGCTACCTACAATGAGCAGTTCTTC

v_gene: TRBV12-3/TRBV12-4
len: 19
j_gene: TRBJ2-3
d_gene: TRBD2
abundance: few
CDR3aa: CASSSHHGGTSGSTDTQYF
CDR3nt: TGTGCCAGCAGTTCCCACCACGGCGGGACTAGCGGTTCCACAGATACGCAGTATTTT

v_gene: TRBV29-1
len: 13
j_gene: TRBJ1-4
d_gene: NA
abundance: NA
CDR3aa: CSVDLDLDEKLFF
CDR3nt: TGCAGCGTCGACCTGGACTTGGATGAAAAACTGTTTTTT

v_gene: TRBV7-2
len: 17
j_gene: TRBJ2-3
d_gene: TRBD1
abundance: NA
CDR3aa: CASSLYGRQGSTDTQYF
CDR3nt: TGTGCCAGCAGCCTATACGGTCGACAGGGGAGCACAGATACGCAGTATTTT

v_gene: TRBV7-9
len: 15
j_gene: TRBJ2-3
d_gene: NA
abundance: NA
CDR3aa: CASSIRRSSTDTQYF
CDR3nt: TGTGCCAGCAGCATTCGACGGTCAAGCACAGATACGCAGTATTTT

v_gene: TRBV6-2/TRBV6-3
len: 13
j_gene: TRBJ1-1
d_gene: TRBD1
abundance: NA
CDR3aa: CASSRQGISEAFF
CDR3nt: TGTGCCAGCAGTCGACAGGGAATATCTGAAGCTTTCTTT

v_gene: TRBV20-1
len: 11
j_gene: TRBJ1-1
d_gene: TRBD1
abundance: few
CDR3aa: CSSRGSTEAFF
CDR3nt: TGCAGCAGCAGGGGGAGCACTGAAGCTTTCTTT

v_gene: TRBV20-1
len: 16
j_gene: TRBJ2-3
d_gene: NA
abundance: NA
CDR3aa: CSAKDLDKGSTDTQYF
CDR3nt: TGCAGTGCTAAAGACCTGGACAAAGGAAGCACAGATACGCAGTATTTT

v_gene: TRBV29-1
len: 13
j_gene: TRBJ1-1
d_gene: NA
abundance: NA
CDR3aa: CSGGGQTSTEAFF
CDR3nt: TGCAGCGGGGGAGGGCAGACTTCCACTGAAGCTTTCTTT

v_gene: TRBV20-1
len: 12
j_gene: TRBJ2-5
d_gene: TRBD1
abundance: NA
CDR3aa: CSAPTGGKTQYF
CDR3nt: TGCAGTGCTCCGACAGGGGGGAAGACCCAGTACTTC

v_gene: TRBV12-5
len: 16
j_gene: TRBJ2-6
d_gene: TRBD2
abundance: NA
CDR3aa: CASARDRGAGANVLTF
CDR3nt: TGTGCTAGTGCCCGCGACCGGGGGGCTGGGGCCAACGTCCTGACTTTC

v_gene: TRBV3-1
len: 15
j_gene: TRBJ1-6
d_gene: NA
abundance: many
CDR3aa: CASSQDRAANSPLHF
CDR3nt: TGTGCCAGCAGCCAAGACAGGGCGGCGAATTCACCCCTCCACTTT

v_gene: TRBV20-1
len: 14
j_gene: TRBJ1-1
d_gene: NA
abundance: NA
CDR3aa: CSARTGSGNTEAFF
CDR3nt: TGCAGTGCTAGGACAGGTTCCGGGAACACTGAAGCTTTCTTT

v_gene: TRBV6-5
len: 17
j_gene: TRBJ2-3
d_gene: TRBD2
abundance: few
CDR3aa: CASSYSTSGGITDTQYF
CDR3nt: TGTGCCAGCAGTTACTCCACTAGCGGGGGGATCACAGATACGCAGTATTTT

v_gene: TRBV29-1
len: 13
j_gene: TRBJ1-5
d_gene: TRBD1
abundance: NA
CDR3aa: CSVRQGDNQPQHF
CDR3nt: TGCAGCGTGCGACAGGGGGATAATCAGCCCCAGCATTTT

v_gene: TRBV20-1
len: 14
j_gene: TRBJ2-5
d_gene: TRBD2
abundance: few
CDR3aa: CSARLAGAQETQYF
CDR3nt: TGCAGTGCTCGACTAGCGGGGGCCCAAGAGACCCAGTACTTC

v_gene: TRBV7-3
len: 14
j_gene: TRBJ1-1
d_gene: NA
abundance: few
CDR3aa: CASSSGPESTEAFF
CDR3nt: TGTGCCAGCAGCTCCGGACCAGAATCCACTGAAGCTTTCTTT

v_gene: TRBV5-1
len: 15
j_gene: TRBJ1-1
d_gene: NA
abundance: NA
CDR3aa: CASSSSLTGNTEAFF
CDR3nt: TGCGCCAGCAGCTCCTCCTTGACAGGGAACACTGAAGCTTTCTTT

v_gene: TRBV6-1
len: 16
j_gene: TRBJ2-2
d_gene: TRBD1
abundance: few
CDR3aa: CASSVTQGAGTGELFF
CDR3nt: TGTGCCAGCAGTGTGACCCAGGGGGCTGGCACCGGGGAGCTGTTTTTT

v_gene: TRBV28
len: 16
j_gene: TRBJ1-2
d_gene: NA
abundance: few
CDR3aa: CASRLSTGAIHYGYTF
CDR3nt: TGTGCCAGCAGACTATCGACAGGAGCCATCCACTATGGCTACACCTTC

v_gene: TRBV5-1
len: 15
j_gene: TRBJ2-2
d_gene: NA
abundance: NA
CDR3aa: CASSLLQGNTGELFF
CDR3nt: TGCGCCAGCAGCTTACTACAGGGAAACACCGGGGAGCTGTTTTTT

v_gene: TRBV5-1
len: 16
j_gene: TRBJ2-3
d_gene: NA
abundance: NA
CDR3aa: CASSPRGGRTADTQYF
CDR3nt: TGCGCCAGCAGCCCGAGGGGGGGCCGGACCGCAGATACGCAGTATTTT

v_gene: TRBV29-1
len: 16
j_gene: TRBJ2-5
d_gene: NA
abundance: NA
CDR3aa: CSVEEPRQASQETQYF
CDR3nt: TGCAGCGTTGAAGAACCGAGACAGGCGTCCCAAGAGACCCAGTACTTC

v_gene: TRBV20-1
len: 13
j_gene: TRBJ2-5
d_gene: NA
abundance: NA
CDR3aa: CSARLGGKETQYF
CDR3nt: TGCAGTGCTAGACTGGGCGGGAAAGAGACCCAGTACTTC

v_gene: TRBV5-1
len: 16
j_gene: TRBJ2-7
d_gene: NA
abundance: few
CDR3aa: CASSLVYFGGTYEQYF
CDR3nt: TGCGCCAGCAGCTTGGTTTATTTCGGGGGTACCTACGAGCAGTACTTC

v_gene: TRBV7-2
len: 17
j_gene: TRBJ2-1
d_gene: NA
abundance: few
CDR3aa: CASSPLTASALSTEQFF
CDR3nt: TGTGCCAGCAGCCCACTAACCGCCTCGGCCCTCTCCACTGAGCAGTTCTTC

v_gene: TRBV7-2
len: 13
j_gene: TRBJ2-7
d_gene: NA
abundance: NA
CDR3aa: CASSLAGATRQYF
CDR3nt: TGTGCCAGCAGCTTAGCGGGGGCTACAAGACAGTACTTC

v_gene: TRBV12-3/TRBV12-4
len: 15
j_gene: TRBJ2-5
d_gene: NA
abundance: few
CDR3aa: CASSRTQGMRETQYF
CDR3nt: TGTGCCAGCAGCCGGACTCAGGGAATGAGGGAGACCCAGTACTTC

v_gene: TRBV7-9
len: 15
j_gene: TRBJ2-3
d_gene: NA
abundance: many
CDR3aa: CASSLGVLPTDTQYF
CDR3nt: TGTGCCAGCAGCTTAGGAGTATTACCCACAGATACGCAGTATTTT

v_gene: TRBV11-2
len: 19
j_gene: TRBJ2-1
d_gene: TRBD2
abundance: few
CDR3aa: CASSFLGLAGAPSYNEQFF
CDR3nt: TGTGCCAGCAGCTTTTTGGGGCTAGCGGGGGCACCTTCCTACAATGAGCAGTTCTTC

v_gene: TRBV15
len: 17
j_gene: TRBJ2-5
d_gene: TRBD2
abundance: few
CDR3aa: CATSRAHRDYTQETQYF
CDR3nt: TGTGCCACCAGCAGGGCCCACCGGGACTACACGCAAGAGACCCAGTACTTC

v_gene: TRBV5-1
len: 14
j_gene: TRBJ2-1
d_gene: TRBD1
abundance: NA
CDR3aa: CASRPTGQGHEQFF
CDR3nt: TGCGCCAGCAGACCTACCGGACAGGGCCATGAGCAGTTCTTC

v_gene: TRBV5-1
len: 18
j_gene: TRBJ2-1
d_gene: TRBD1
abundance: NA
CDR3aa: CASSFAPSRDSSYNEQFF
CDR3nt: TGCGCCAGCAGCTTCGCCCCCTCCCGGGACAGCTCCTACAATGAGCAGTTCTTC

v_gene: TRBV6-1
len: 14
j_gene: TRBJ2-3
d_gene: NA
abundance: NA
CDR3aa: CASSPLSGTRTQYF
CDR3nt: TGTGCCAGCAGTCCCTTATCCGGGACACGTACGCAGTATTTT

v_gene: TRBV20-1
len: 15
j_gene: TRBJ2-4
d_gene: NA
abundance: NA
CDR3aa: CSARDEGLAKNIQYF
CDR3nt: TGCAGTGCTAGAGACGAGGGGTTGGCCAAAAACATTCAGTACTTC

v_gene: TRBV5-1
len: 14
j_gene: TRBJ2-1
d_gene: NA
abundance: few
CDR3aa: CASSLSRDRGGLFF
CDR3nt: TGCGCCAGCAGCTTGTCCAGGGATCGCGGTGGTCTATTCTTC

v_gene: TRBV28
len: 15
j_gene: TRBJ2-1
d_gene: TRBD1
abundance: once
CDR3aa: CASSFRDSFNNEQFF
CDR3nt: TGTGCCAGCAGTTTCCGGGACAGTTTTAACAATGAGCAGTTCTTC

v_gene: TRBV10-3
len: 12
j_gene: TRBJ1-6
d_gene: NA
abundance: NA
CDR3aa: CAISDENSPLHF
CDR3nt: TGTGCCATCAGTGACGAAAATTCACCCCTCCACTTT

v_gene: TRBV12-3/TRBV12-4
len: 19
j_gene: TRBJ2-5
d_gene: TRBD2
abundance: few
CDR3aa: CASCQIGRLAGASQETQYF
CDR3nt: TGTGCCAGCTGTCAAATAGGGCGACTAGCGGGGGCTTCTCAAGAGACCCAGTACTTC

v_gene: TRBV3-1
len: 14
j_gene: TRBJ2-7
d_gene: NA
abundance: few
CDR3aa: CASSQDWSSYEQYF
CDR3nt: TGTGCCAGCAGCCAAGATTGGTCATCTTACGAGCAGTACTTC

v_gene: TRBV18
len: 15
j_gene: TRBJ1-2
d_gene: TRBD1
abundance: few
CDR3aa: CASSPSTGGRYGFTF
CDR3nt: TGTGCCAGCTCACCATCTACAGGGGGAAGATATGGCTTCACCTTC